One sample yielded the 5 T cell receptor beta chains listed below, sequenced in a study of blood T cell repertoires in COVID-19. Repertoires were generated with immunoSEQ multiplex PCR, while TCRdb's copy carries only in-frame clones and drops some. The sample shows some 320,000 clones, about 92% of them seen only once. Sequencing was done on a sample of PBMCs or T cells enriched from blood (not recorded which). The source is a man in his 60s who had recovered from COVID-19.

This chain links TRBV9 with TRBJ2-1, with D perhaps TRBD2 (6 bases). Looked up from germline, CDR1 is SGDLS and CDR2 is YYNGEE. Trimming pared 0 bases from V and 0 bases from J, leaving 10 bases between. CDR3 length equals 16 residues. CDR3 region: CASSVGGTASYNEQFF. CDR3 nucleotide sequence: TGTGCCAGCAGCGTAGGCGGGACTGCCTCCTACAATGAGCAGTTCTTC.

The V call is TRBV19, the J call TRBJ2-5; possibly TRBD1 for D (5 bases). Trimming cost V 7 bases and J 3 bases, with 12 bases left between them. This CDR3 is built from 13 residues. Germline lookup yields CDR1 LNHDA and CDR2 SQIVND (reference sequence). In nucleotides, the CDR3 is TGTGCCAGTACTGGCAGGGTGAAAGAGACCCAGTACTTC. Its translation is CASTGRVKETQYF.

The J gene is TRBJ2-5, the V gene TRBV5-8; 8 nucleotides agree with TRBD2. The CDR3 consists of 14 residues. V was pared by 0 bases and J by 5 bases, with 3 bases of the junction left unmatched. CDR1 and CDR2 (germline): SGHTS, YDEGEE. The CDR3 region is CASSLGLASETQYF. The CDR3 DNA reads TGTGCCAGCAGCTTGGGACTAGCGAGCGAGACCCAGTACTTC.

The chain uses TRBV27 and TRBJ2-7, with 10 bases identical to TRBD2. The junction had 6 bases not matched to a gene; V was cut back by 0 bases and J by 4 bases. The CDR3 length is 16 residues. Germline V gene sequence: CDR1 MNHEY, CDR2 SMNVEV (reference sequence). CDR3 nucleotide sequence: TGTGCCAGCAGTTTATCTCCTAGCGGGGGACCGTACGAGCAGTACTTC. Its protein product is CASSLSPSGGPYEQYF.

This clone came up a few times. V and J are TRBV4-2 and TRBJ2-1, with D unresolved. In germline, CDR1 is LGHNA, CDR2 YNFKEQ. Trimming took off 1 base at V and 5 bases at J, with 6 bases between the two ends. The CDR3 contains 13 residues. The CDR3 is CASSQGPNNEQFF. CDR3 bases: TGTGCCAGCAGCCAAGGGCCCAACAATGAGCAGTTCTTC.